The 17 T cell receptor beta chains below all came from one sample that was sequenced in a study of STAT3 mutations in large granular lymphocyte leukemia. General study findings and limits: Every T-LGLL patient had at least one immunodominant TCRbeta clonotype.

Their antigen targets remain unknown. Sequencing was performed with immunoSEQ multiplex PCR; in TCRdb, only in-frame clones are kept and a portion is missing. The table records some 4,000 clones, approximately 62% of them present only once. Sequencing was performed on PBMCs. Receptors were obtained from a human donor with T large granular lymphocyte leukemia. Some clones in this sample may be carry-over from other donors' samples.

This clone was counted only a few times. The chain uses TRBV28 and TRBJ2-1; D might be TRBD2 (6 bases). V lost 6 bases and J lost 7, with 25 bases in between. CDR1 is MDHEN and CDR2 is SYDVKM in the germline V gene. The length of the CDR3 is 17 residues. The CDR3 DNA reads as TGTGCCAGCAGAGTTTCCCCCCCGGGACTGGGGGGTAATGAGCAGTTCTTC. It is translated as CASRVSPPGLGGNEQFF.

V usage is TRBV5-4 and J usage is TRBJ2-7; 9 positions match TRBD1. Unmatched junction bases numbered 8, after V lost 4 bases and J lost 6 bases. Germline values: CDR1 SGHNT, CDR2 YYREEE (reference sequence). This CDR3 is built from 14 residues. The CDR3 bases are TGTGCCAGCAGCCCTCGGACAGGGGAGGTCGAGCAGTACTTC. Residues: CASSPRTGEVEQYF.

This sequence joins TRBV13 and TRBJ2-7; D remains unclear. The CDR3 sequence is 14 residues long. Trimming stripped 4 bases from V and 1 base from J, with 11 bases between. Germline lookup yields CDR1 PRHDT and CDR2 FYEKMQ (reference sequence). CDR3 DNA sequence: TGTGCCAGCAGCTCCAGCAGCCGGTCCTACGAGCAGTACTTC. Protein product: CASSSSSRSYEQYF. The variable domain in full, with the rest retrieved from reference TRBV13 and TRBJ2-7, is AAGVIQSPRHLIKEKRETATLKCYPIPRHDTVYWYQQGPGQDPQFLISFYEKMQSDKGSIPDRFSAQQFSDYHSELNMSSLELGDSALYFCASSSSSRSYEQYFGPGTRLTVT.

The gene calls are TRBV13 and TRBJ2-7, with TRBD1 identical over 8 bases. The CDR3 is 17 amino acids. From germline, CDR1 is PRHDT and CDR2 FYEKMQ (reference sequence). After removal of 1 base from V and 0 bases from J, the junction contained 8 bases not matched to a gene. The CDR3: CASSLAEGQGSSYEQYF. The DNA for the CDR3 is TGTGCCAGCAGCTTAGCCGAAGGACAGGGATCCTCCTACGAGCAGTACTTC.

This chain links TRBV15 with TRBJ1-6; no firm D call. This CDR3 has 15 residues. V was trimmed by 1 base and J by 10 bases, leaving 14 bases between them. Looked up from germline, CDR1 is LNHNV and CDR2 is YYDKDF (reference sequence). CDR3 sequence: CATSRGSHAGSPLHF. Written as DNA, the CDR3 is TGTGCCACCAGCAGAGGGTCGCATGCCGGGTCACCCCTCCACTTT. Using reference TRBV15 and TRBJ1-6 for the parts outside the CDR3, the full variable domain is DAMVIQNPRYQVTQFGKPVTLSCSQTLNHNVMYWYQQKSSQAPKLLFHYYDKDFNNEADTPDNFQSRRPNTSFCFLDIRSPGLGDTAMYLCATSRGSHAGSPLHFGNGTRLTVT.

This chain connects TRBV6-5 to TRBJ1-6, with no clear D. V gave up 0 bases and J gave up 7 bases, with 10 bases separating them. From germline, CDR1 is MNHEY and CDR2 SVGAGI. The length of the CDR3 is 15 residues. The DNA for the CDR3 is TGTGCCAGCAGTTACTCATGGAATAGGAATTCACCCCTCCACTTT. It is translated as CASSYSWNRNSPLHF.

This clone was detected only a few times. The chain is built from TRBV5-1 and TRBJ2-7, with 11 bases matching TRBD1. The germline gives CDR1 SGHRS, CDR2 YFSETQ. The V gene end was trimmed by 4 bases and the J gene end by 3 bases; junction bases not matched to a gene: 6. The CDR3 extends over 15 amino acids. CDR3 in amino acids: CASSSGQGAGYEQYF. In DNA form, the CDR3 reads TGCGCCAGCAGCAGCGGACAGGGGGCGGGCTACGAGCAGTACTTC.

The chain's CDR3 is CASSLSGTSGDEQFF. The CDR3 bases are TGTGCCAGCAGCTTGAGTGGTACTAGCGGGGATGAGCAGTTCTTC. This chain connects TRBV7-9 to TRBJ2-1; TRBD2 matches 10 bases. Losses at the gene ends were 3 bases for V and 8 bases for J; bases not matched to a gene: 7. This CDR3 has 15 residues. Looked up from germline, CDR1 is SEHNR and CDR2 is FQNEAQ (reference sequence).

V gene TRBV29-1 combines with J gene TRBJ1-2; D is possibly TRBD1 (6 bases). The germline gives CDR1 SQVTM, CDR2 ANQGSEA. Between the trimmed V and J ends, which lost 6 bases and 6 bases, there was a span of 17 bases. The CDR3 has 13 amino acids. The CDR3 here is CSVSAGRGDGYTF. Here the CDR3 DNA reads TGCAGCGTCTCCGCGGGCAGGGGTGATGGCTACACCTTC.

V usage is TRBV7-8 and J usage is TRBJ1-1, with D unresolved. Trimming cost V 2 bases and J 6 bases, with 7 bases left between them. This CDR3 is 12 amino acids long. Per germline, CDR1 SGHVS and CDR2 FQNEAQ. CDR3 loop: CASSLWTSEAFF. The CDR3 coding sequence is TGTGCCAGCAGCTTATGGACCTCTGAAGCTTTCTTT.

The V gene is TRBV5-1, the J gene TRBJ1-2; D perhaps matches TRBD1 (6 bases). Trimming removed 4 bases from V and 2 bases from J, with 12 bases in between. Germline values: CDR1 SGHRS, CDR2 YFSETQ. The CDR3 contains 14 residues. In DNA, the CDR3 is TGCGCCAGCAGCCTGGACAGAAACAACTATGGCTACACCTTC. Translation: CASSLDRNNYGYTF.

The V and J genes are TRBV9 and TRBJ2-7, with D possibly TRBD1 on 6 matching bases. V lost 2 bases and J lost 5, with 17 bases in between. The germline CDR1 and CDR2 sequences are SGDLS and YYNGEE. CDR3 length: 15 residues. The CDR3 loop reads CASSVYSGDFNEQYF. CDR3 in DNA: TGTGCCAGCAGCGTCTACTCAGGGGATTTTAACGAGCAGTACTTC.

The rearrangement uses TRBV7-8 and TRBJ2-7; D assignment may be TRBD1 or TRBD2 (6 bases each). Germline V CDR1 and CDR2: SGHVS, FQNEAQ. The CDR3 is made up of 13 amino acids. Trimming shortened V by 5 bases and J by 2 bases, and 10 bases separated the two germline ends. The CDR3, as DNA: TGTGCCAGCAGCCTAGGGGGGACCTACGAGCAGTACTTC. This gives the protein CASSLGGTYEQYF.

This rearrangement joins TRBV4-3 to TRBJ2-4; 10 bases fit TRBD1. Trimming removed 2 bases from V and 9 bases from J; junction bases left unmatched: 4. Germline V lookup: CDR1 LGHNA, CDR2 YSLEER. The CDR3 covers 14 residues. This CDR3 is CASSQRTGGGIQYF. DNA for the CDR3: TGCGCCAGCAGCCAAAGGACAGGGGGGGGCATTCAGTACTTC.

This chain links TRBV30 with TRBJ2-3, with D possibly TRBD2 on 5 matching bases. This CDR3 has 13 amino acids. Germline CDR1 and CDR2: GTSNPN and SVGIG (reference sequence). V lost 0 bases and J lost 4, with 8 bases in between. CDR3 DNA: TGTGCCTGGAGTGTAAGGCGGGCAGATACGCAGTATTTT. Amino acid sequence: CAWSVRRADTQYF.

The genes are TRBV4-3 and TRBJ1-2; 11 positions match TRBD1. CDR1 is LGHNA, CDR2 YSLEER, per germline. This CDR3 has 13 residues. The trim removed 6 bases at V and 6 bases at J, leaving 3 bases unmatched. The CDR3 spells CASSGDRGDGYTF. The CDR3 DNA follows: TGCGCCAGCAGTGGGGACAGGGGGGATGGCTACACCTTC.

J is TRBJ1-2 and V is TRBV7-9; D call uncertain. CDR1 and CDR2 (germline): SEHNR, FQNEAQ (reference sequence). The ends were cut back, 1 base at V and 4 bases at J, with 4 bases in the middle. This CDR3 comprises 12 residues. DNA of the CDR3: TGTGCCAGCAGCTTAGGAGTCTATGGCTACACCTTC. Translation gives CASSLGVYGYTF.